This T cell receptor beta chain was observed in a study of regulatory T cells in long-lasting Graves disease (dated by TCRdb to the early 2020s). Background for the entire study: Newly diagnosed Graves' disease patients had taken antithyroid drugs for less than 3 months. The study was conducted in China and was registered as a clinical trial. Patients with persistent Graves' disease were compared with patients with newly diagnosed Graves' disease using TCR sequencing and RNA sequencing of peripheral blood. TCR sequencing covered 13 persistent and 20 newly diagnosed Graves' disease patients, 33 samples in total. The full study reports these points: Compared with newly diagnosed patients, persistent Graves' disease patients had lower TCR Shannon entropy and fewer highly expanded clones, which suggests clonal expansion. Only the TCR beta chain was sequenced and analyzed. Preferential use of TRBV28, TRBJ1-2 and TRBJ2-5 was observed in persistent disease, whereas TRBV20-1 and TRBJ2-1 were favored in newly diagnosed disease. As a limitation, the authors acknowledged that the small sample size may reduce accuracy. More public clonotypes were shared among persistent patients (2,741) than among newly diagnosed patients (roughly 1,000). Peripheral blood alone was examined, since thyroid tissue, which constituted the primary lesion, could not be accessed.

Interpreted using the paper, the time point label stands for: newly diagnosed GD, antithyroid drugs for less than 3 months. RNA was extracted from PBMCs in TRIzol for both TCR sequencing and RNA sequencing. The diagnosis of Graves' disease followed American Thyroid Association guidelines. Recruitment of patients was carried out at an endocrinology department in Xi'an, China. From each patient, about 9.7 milliliters of peripheral blood was collected into an EDTA anticoagulant tube. PBMCs were isolated by Ficoll Paque Plus density gradient separation without further T cell sorting. RNA quality was checked with an Agilent 2100 Bioanalyzer and agarose gel, and concentration with a NanoDrop 2000. The CDR1 and CDR2 encoded by the germline V gene are SGHRS and YFSETQ. The junction carries 10 bases between V and J, which are trimmed by 0 bases and 1 base respectively. The CDR3 runs 15 amino acids, cysteine and phenylalanine included. The only DNA kept is the CDR3, 45 bases in frame from the first base.

Libraries were built with multiplex PCR. Sequencing was carried out with an Illumina HiSeq 4000. To build TCR beta libraries, CDR3 regions were amplified by Arm-PCR using iRepertoire HTBI primers. Before sequencing, the PCR products went through gel purification. Per the original workflow: Gene usage analysis of CDR3 amino acid clonotypes relied on the 62 TRBV and 14 TRBJ segments identified across samples. COPE and FqMerger were used to merge the filtered high-quality paired reads into contigs. Contigs were aligned with BLAST to IMGT TRBV, TRBD and TRBJ reference genes, and CDR3 was defined per IMGT. Clonotypes above 0.1% frequency were classified as highly expanded clones. Shannon entropy served as the measure of repertoire diversity, while the Gini coefficient captured V-J evenness. Public clonotypes were defined as clonotypes shared by more than one individual. The public sequencing data were trimmed at Q25 with fastp and processed into clonotypes with MiXCR by TCRdb, which kept only in-frame beta chains. Each record represents a unique CDR3 protein, reported with the most common genes and DNA among its rows. None of the V and J calls come from the authors' own analysis; TCRdb made them. Across this sample there are under 700,000 distinct CDR3 sequences, with 15% to 20% seen only once. The ten top clones hold roughly 25% of the sample.

About this clonotype itself: The antigen this receptor binds is unknown. Qualities for individual bases were not recorded, and no much larger clone is one base off.

These data also formed part of another study, on T cells in Graves' hyperthyroidism and ophthalmopathy. As that second paper reports: Graves' hyperthyroidism was defined as stable when no progression to ophthalmopathy occurred over 18 months of follow-up. The hyperthyroidism patients were between 18 and 65 years old and newly diagnosed, with a disease duration of less than 2 months. Any patient with an uncontrolled infection, another autoimmune disease, pregnancy or lactation was excluded. Diagnoses were based on clinical symptoms, serum thyroxine and TRAb, thyroid ultrasound and orbital computed tomography. The TCR CDR3 was subjected to a first round of RT-PCR using the HTBI primer set and the Qiagen OneStep RT-PCR kit. Blood samples also contained most of the expanded thyroid clonotypes (frequency above 0.001), which suggests that blood repertoires may reflect thyroid immune responses. Ophthalmopathy was separated from stable hyperthyroidism by a 13 V-J signature model, with roughly 88% sensitivity and 81% to 82% specificity obtained in cross-validation and 80%/75% obtained in testing. In validation, the model predicted progression to ophthalmopathy with roughly 66% sensitivity and 72% to 85% specificity, a median of around six months before onset. A discovery cohort of approximately 97 patients, 43 with Graves' ophthalmopathy and about 60 with stable Graves' hyperthyroidism, was used to find distinguishing TCR V-J signatures. Prospective prediction of ophthalmopathy was tested in an independent validation cohort consisting of 18 hyperthyroidism patients and some 16 patients who later progressed to ophthalmopathy. For training and testing, the 100 or so patients in the discovery cohort were randomly divided in a 7:3 ratio. In addition, the study compared T-cell repertoires in thyroid tissue and in blood from a handful of Graves' hyperthyroidism patients. Following sampling, methimazole starting at 30 mg daily was given to hyperthyroidism patients, and high-dose intravenous methylprednisolone was given to ophthalmopathy patients. Libraries were constructed in a second round of multiplex PCR, after which size selection and purification were performed. Paired-end sequencing of the libraries was performed with 100 bp reads on an Illumina HiSeq2000. SOAPnuke was used to process the raw data, throwing out any read that contained adapters or uncalled bases, had a mean Phred below 15, or lacked an exact constant-primer or identifier match. COPE v1.2.5 was used to merge the high-quality paired reads, and each unique nucleotide sequence was defined as a clonotype. Clonotypes were aligned to IMGT TRBV, TRBD and TRBJ reference segments using MiTCR v1.1. The analysis was restricted to V-J combinations with a frequency above 0.0001, which together covered just over 98% of the repertoires. The TCS score was defined as F50 (clonal expansion) divided by E x V (chaos), with BLOSUM62-based TCRdist calculated between CDR3 peptides within each V-J. Welch's t-statistics and random forest reduced 500 to 650 V-J features to 13, which were used in a naive Bayes classifier (R e1071). Sample size was not statistically predetermined, and investigators were not blinded to group allocation. According to the paper, TCR Vbeta CDR3 sequencing was carried out on 120 to 150 peripheral blood samples, which came from over 40 ophthalmopathy, 80 or so hyperthyroidism and some 17 progressor patients.

The V and J segments used are TRBV5-1 and TRBJ2-5, and TRBD1 may be the D gene, going by 6 matching bases. The TCR originated in a woman aged 35 to 60 with Graves disease. Donor details come from another sample of the same person, matched by shared clones. The source was peripheral blood mononuclear cells (PBMCs), collected at new diagnosis, from a patient treated with antithyroid drugs. The nucleotide sequence reads TGCGCCAGCAGCTTGGTCTCAGGGGCCCAAGAGACCCAGTACTTC. This translates into CASSLVSGAQETQYF. The CDR3, completed at both ends by the reference TRBV5-1 and TRBJ2-5 genes, gives the full variable domain KAGVTQTPRYLIKTRGQQVTLSCSPISGHRSVSWYQQTPGQGLQFLFEYFSETQRNKGNFPGRFSGRQFSNSRSEMNVSTLELGDSALYLCASSLVSGAQETQYFGPGTRLLVL.